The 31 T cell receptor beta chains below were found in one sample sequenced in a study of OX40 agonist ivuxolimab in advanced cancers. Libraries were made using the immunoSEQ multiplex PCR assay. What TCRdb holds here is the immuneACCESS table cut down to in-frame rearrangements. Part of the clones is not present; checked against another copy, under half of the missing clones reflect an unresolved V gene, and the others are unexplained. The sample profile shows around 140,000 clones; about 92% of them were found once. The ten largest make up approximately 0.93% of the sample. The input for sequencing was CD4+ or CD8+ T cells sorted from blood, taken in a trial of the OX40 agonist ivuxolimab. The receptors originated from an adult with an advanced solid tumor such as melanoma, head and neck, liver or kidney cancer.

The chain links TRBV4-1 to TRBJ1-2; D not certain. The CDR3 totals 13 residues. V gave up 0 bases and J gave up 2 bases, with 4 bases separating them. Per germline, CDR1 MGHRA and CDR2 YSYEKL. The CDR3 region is CASSQDGNYGYTF. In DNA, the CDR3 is TGCGCCAGCAGCCAAGATGGGAACTATGGCTACACCTTC.

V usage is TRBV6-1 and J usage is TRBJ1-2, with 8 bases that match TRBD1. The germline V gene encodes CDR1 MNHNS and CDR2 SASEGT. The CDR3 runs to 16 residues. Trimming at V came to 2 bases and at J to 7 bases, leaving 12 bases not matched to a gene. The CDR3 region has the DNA TGTGCCAGCAGTGAACAACCGGCAGGGGGCATAGGTGGCTACACCTTC. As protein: CASSEQPAGGIGGYTF.

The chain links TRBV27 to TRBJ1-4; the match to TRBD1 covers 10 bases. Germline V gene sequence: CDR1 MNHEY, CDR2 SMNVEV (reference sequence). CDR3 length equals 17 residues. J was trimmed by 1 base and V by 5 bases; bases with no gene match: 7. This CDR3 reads CASSQGQGWVTNEKLFF. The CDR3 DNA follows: TGTGCCAGCAGTCAGGGACAGGGGTGGGTAACTAATGAAAAACTGTTTTTT.

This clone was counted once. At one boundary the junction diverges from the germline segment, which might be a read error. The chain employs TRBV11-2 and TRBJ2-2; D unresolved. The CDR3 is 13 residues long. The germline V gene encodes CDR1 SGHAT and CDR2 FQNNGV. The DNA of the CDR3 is TGTGCCAGCAGCGTAGAGCACACCGGGGAGCTGTTTTTT. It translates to CASSVEHTGELFF.

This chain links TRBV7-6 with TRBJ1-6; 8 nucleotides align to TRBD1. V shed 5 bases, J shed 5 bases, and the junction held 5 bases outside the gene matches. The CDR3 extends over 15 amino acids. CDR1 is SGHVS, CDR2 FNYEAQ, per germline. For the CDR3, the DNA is TGTGCCAGCAGCATACTGACAGGGGATAATTCACCCCTCCACTTT. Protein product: CASSILTGDNSPLHF.

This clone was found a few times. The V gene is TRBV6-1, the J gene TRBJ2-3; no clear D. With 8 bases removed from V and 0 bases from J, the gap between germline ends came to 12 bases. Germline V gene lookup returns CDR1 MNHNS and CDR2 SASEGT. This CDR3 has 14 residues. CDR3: CASYRASSTDTQYF. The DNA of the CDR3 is TGTGCCAGCTACCGGGCCTCGAGCACAGATACGCAGTATTTT.

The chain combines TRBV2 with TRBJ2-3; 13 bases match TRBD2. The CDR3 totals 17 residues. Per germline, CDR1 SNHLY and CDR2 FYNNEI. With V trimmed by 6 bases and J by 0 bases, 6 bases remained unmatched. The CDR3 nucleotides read TGTGCCAGCAGCCTTGGACTAGCGGGAGTGAGCACAGATACGCAGTATTTT. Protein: CASSLGLAGVSTDTQYF.

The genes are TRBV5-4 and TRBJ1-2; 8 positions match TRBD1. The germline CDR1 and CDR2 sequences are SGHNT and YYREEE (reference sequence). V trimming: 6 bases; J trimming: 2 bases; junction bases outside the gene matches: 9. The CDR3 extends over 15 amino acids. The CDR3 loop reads CASISGGGINYGYTF. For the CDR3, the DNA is TGTGCCAGCATATCAGGGGGCGGAATCAACTATGGCTACACCTTC.

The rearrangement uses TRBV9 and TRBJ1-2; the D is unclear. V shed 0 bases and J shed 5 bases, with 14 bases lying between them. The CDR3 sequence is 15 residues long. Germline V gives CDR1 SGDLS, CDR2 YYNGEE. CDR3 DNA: TGTGCCAGCAGCGTAGGACACCAAATCCCTTATGGCTACACCTTC. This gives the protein CASSVGHQIPYGYTF.

CDR3 nucleotides: TGCGCCAGCAGTCGGAAGGCGAAGGGCTACACCTTC. This gives the protein CASSRKAKGYTF. This chain connects TRBV23-1 to TRBJ1-2; D gene ambiguous. TRBV23-1 is an open reading frame whose function is uncertain. The CDR3 has 12 residues. V was clipped by 4 bases and J by 8 bases, with 11 bases between them.

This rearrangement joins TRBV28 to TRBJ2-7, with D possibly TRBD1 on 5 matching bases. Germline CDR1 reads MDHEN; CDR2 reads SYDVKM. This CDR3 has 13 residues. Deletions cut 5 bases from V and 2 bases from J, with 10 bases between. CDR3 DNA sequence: TGTGCCAGCAGTCCCTGGACAACCTACGAGCAGTACTTC. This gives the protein CASSPWTTYEQYF.

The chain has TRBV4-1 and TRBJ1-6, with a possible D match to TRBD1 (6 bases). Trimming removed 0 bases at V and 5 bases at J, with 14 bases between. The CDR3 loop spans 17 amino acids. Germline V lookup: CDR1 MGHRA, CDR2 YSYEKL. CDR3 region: CASSQEGGRGNNSPLHF. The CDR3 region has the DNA TGCGCCAGCAGCCAAGAAGGTGGCAGGGGAAATAATTCACCCCTCCACTTT.

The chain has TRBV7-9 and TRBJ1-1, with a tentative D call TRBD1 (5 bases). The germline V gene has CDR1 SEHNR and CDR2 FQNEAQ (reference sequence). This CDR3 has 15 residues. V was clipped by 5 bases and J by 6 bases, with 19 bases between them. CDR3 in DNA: TGTGCCAGCAGCGGACGACCGGGAGGGGCCCCTGAAGCTTTCTTT. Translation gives CASSGRPGGAPEAFF.

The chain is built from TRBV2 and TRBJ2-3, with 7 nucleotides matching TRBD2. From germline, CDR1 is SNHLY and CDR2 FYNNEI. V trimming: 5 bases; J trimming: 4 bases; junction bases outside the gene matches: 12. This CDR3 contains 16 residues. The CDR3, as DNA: TGTGCCAGCAGTACCGCCAACTGGGACTATGCAGATACGCAGTATTTT. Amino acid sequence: CASSTANWDYADTQYF.

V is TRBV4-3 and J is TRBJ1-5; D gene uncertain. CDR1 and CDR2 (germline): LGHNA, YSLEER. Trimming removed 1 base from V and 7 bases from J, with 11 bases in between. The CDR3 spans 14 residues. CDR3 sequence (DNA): TGCGCCAGCAGCCAAGTTTGGGCGGGCCAGCCCCAGCATTTT. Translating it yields CASSQVWAGQPQHF.

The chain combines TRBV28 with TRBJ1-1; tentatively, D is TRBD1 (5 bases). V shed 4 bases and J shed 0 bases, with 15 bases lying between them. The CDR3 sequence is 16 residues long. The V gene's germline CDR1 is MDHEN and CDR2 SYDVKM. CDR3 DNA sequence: TGTGCCAGCAGTTCCCAACGGGGCAACATGAACACTGAAGCTTTCTTT. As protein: CASSSQRGNMNTEAFF.

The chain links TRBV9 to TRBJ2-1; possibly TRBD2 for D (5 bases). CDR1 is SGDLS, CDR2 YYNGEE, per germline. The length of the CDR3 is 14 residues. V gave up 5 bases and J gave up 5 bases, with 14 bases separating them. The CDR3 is CASSPGLRNNEQFF. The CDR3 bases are TGTGCCAGCAGTCCTGGACTCCGGAACAATGAGCAGTTCTTC.

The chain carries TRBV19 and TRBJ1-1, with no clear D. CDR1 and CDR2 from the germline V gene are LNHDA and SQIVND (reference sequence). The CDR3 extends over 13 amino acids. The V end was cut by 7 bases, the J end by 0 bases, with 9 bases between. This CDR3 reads CASNSLMNTEAFF. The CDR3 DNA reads TGTGCCAGTAACAGCCTCATGAACACTGAAGCTTTCTTT.

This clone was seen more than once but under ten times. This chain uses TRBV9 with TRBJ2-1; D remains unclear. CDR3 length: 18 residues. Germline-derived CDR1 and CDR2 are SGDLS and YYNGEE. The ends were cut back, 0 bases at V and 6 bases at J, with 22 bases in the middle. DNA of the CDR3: TGTGCCAGCAGCGTAGATCGGTGGTGGGTCTCCCATACCAATGAGCAGTTCTTC. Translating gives CASSVDRWWVSHTNEQFF.

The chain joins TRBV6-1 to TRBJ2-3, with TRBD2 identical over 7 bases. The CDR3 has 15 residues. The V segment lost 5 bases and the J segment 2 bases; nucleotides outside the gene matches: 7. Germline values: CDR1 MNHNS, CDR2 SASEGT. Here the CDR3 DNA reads TGTGCCAGCAGTCCGGGGGGACTCACCACAGATACGCAGTATTTT. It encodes CASSPGGLTTDTQYF.

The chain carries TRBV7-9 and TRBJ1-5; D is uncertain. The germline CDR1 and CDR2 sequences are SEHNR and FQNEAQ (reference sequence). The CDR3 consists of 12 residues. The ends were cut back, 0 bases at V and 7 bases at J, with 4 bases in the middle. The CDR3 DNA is TGTGCCAGCAGCTTAGCAGGGCAGCCCCAGCATTTT. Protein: CASSLAGQPQHF.

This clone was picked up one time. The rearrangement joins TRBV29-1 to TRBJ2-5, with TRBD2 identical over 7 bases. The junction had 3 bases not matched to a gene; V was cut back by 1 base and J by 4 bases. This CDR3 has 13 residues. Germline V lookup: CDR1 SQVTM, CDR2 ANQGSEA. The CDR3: CSVEAGGSETQYF. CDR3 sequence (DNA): TGCAGCGTTGAAGCGGGAGGATCAGAGACCCAGTACTTC.

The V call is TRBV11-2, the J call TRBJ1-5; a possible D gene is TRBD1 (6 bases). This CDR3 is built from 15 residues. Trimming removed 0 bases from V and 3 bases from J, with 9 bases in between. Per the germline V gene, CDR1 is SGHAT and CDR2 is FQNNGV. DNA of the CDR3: TGTGCCAGCAGCTTAGATCCAGGGGCCAATCAGCCCCAGCATTTT. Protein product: CASSLDPGANQPQHF.

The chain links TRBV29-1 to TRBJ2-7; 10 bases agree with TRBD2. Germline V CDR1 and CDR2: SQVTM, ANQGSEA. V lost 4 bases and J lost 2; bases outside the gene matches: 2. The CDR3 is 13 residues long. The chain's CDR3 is CSVGSGRTYEQYF. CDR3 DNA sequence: TGCAGCGTTGGTAGCGGGAGGACCTACGAGCAGTACTTC.

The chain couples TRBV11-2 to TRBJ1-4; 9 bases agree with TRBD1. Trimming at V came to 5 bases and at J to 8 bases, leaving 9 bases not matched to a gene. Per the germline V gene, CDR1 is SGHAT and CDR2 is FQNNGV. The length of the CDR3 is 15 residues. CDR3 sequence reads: CASSGGTGIGEKLFF. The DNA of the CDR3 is TGTGCCAGCAGCGGGGGGACAGGGATAGGGGAAAAACTGTTTTTT.

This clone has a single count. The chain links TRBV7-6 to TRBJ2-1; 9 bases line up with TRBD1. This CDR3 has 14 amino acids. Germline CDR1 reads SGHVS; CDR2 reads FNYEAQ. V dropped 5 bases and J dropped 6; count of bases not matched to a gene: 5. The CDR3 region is CASSPLGQGNEQFF. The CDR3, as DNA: TGTGCCAGCAGCCCACTGGGACAGGGCAATGAGCAGTTCTTC. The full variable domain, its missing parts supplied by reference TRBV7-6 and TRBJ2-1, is GAGVSQSPRYKVTKRGQDVALRCDPISGHVSLYWYRQALGQGPEFLTYFNYEAQQDKSGLPNDRFSAERPEGSISTLTIQRTEQRDSAMYRCASSPLGQGNEQFFGPGTRLTVL.

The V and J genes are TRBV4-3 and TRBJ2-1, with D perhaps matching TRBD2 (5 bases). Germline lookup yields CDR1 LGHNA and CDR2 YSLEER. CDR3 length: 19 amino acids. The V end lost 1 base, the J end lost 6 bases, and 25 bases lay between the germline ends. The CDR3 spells CASSQAPPAGLASPNEQFF. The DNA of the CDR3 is TGCGCCAGCAGCCAAGCTCCACCCGCCGGATTAGCGTCCCCCAATGAGCAGTTCTTC.

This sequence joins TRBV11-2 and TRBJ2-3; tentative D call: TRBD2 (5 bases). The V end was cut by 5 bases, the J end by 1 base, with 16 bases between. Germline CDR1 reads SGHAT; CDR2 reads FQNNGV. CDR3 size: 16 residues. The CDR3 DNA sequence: TGTGCCAGCAGCCACACCACTAGTGGTGGCACAGATACGCAGTATTTT. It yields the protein CASSHTTSGGTDTQYF.

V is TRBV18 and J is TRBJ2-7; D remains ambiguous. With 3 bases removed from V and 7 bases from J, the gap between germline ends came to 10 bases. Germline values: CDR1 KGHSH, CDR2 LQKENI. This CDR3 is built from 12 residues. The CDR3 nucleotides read TGTGCCAGCTCACCTTCTCTGGAGGAGCAGTACTTC. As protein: CASSPSLEEQYF.

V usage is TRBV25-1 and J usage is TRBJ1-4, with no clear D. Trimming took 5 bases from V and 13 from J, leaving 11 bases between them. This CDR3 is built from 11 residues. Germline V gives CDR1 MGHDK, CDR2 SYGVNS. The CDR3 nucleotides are TGTGCCAGCAGTAAAGGGTACGGACTGTTTTTT. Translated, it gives CASSKGYGLFF.

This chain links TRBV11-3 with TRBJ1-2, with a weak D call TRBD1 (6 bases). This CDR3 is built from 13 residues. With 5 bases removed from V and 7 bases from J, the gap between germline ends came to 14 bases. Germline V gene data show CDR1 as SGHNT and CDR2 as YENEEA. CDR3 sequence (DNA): TGTGCCAGCAGCACTAGTGGGGGGGCTGGCTACACCTTC. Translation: CASSTSGGAGYTF.